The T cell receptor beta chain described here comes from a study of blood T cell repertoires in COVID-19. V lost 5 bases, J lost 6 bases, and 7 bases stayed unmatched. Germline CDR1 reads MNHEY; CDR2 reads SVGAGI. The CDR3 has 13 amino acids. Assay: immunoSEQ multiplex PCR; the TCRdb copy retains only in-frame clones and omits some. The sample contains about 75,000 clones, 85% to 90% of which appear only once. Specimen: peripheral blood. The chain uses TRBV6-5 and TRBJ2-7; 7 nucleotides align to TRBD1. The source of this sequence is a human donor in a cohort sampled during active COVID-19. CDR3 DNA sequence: TGTGCCAGCAGTAAGCGGCACAGGGGCGAGCAGTACTTC. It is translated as CASSKRHRGEQYF.